The 16 T cell receptor beta chains presented below share a single source sample, sequenced in a study of blood T cell repertoires in COVID-19. The repertoire was sequenced with immunoSEQ multiplex PCR; TCRdb's copy has only in-frame clones and lacks some. The sample records about 240,000 clones, approximately 80% being singletons. The sequencing input was peripheral blood. The receptors come from an older woman with active or convalescent COVID-19.

The rearrangement uses TRBV6-5 and TRBJ1-1; no firm D call. CDR1 and CDR2 from the germline V gene are MNHEY and SVGAGI. The CDR3 contains 14 residues. The ends were cut back, 6 bases at V and 0 bases at J, with 11 bases in the middle. CDR3 DNA: TGTGCCAGCAGCCGGTCCGAGATGAACACTGAAGCTTTCTTT. Encoded protein: CASSRSEMNTEAFF.

V gene TRBV5-1 combines with J gene TRBJ1-6; tentative D call: TRBD1 (5 bases). This CDR3 spans 18 amino acids. The V end lost 1 base, the J end lost 0 bases, and 14 bases lay between the germline ends. Per the germline V gene, CDR1 is SGHRS and CDR2 is YFSETQ. CDR3 bases: TGCGCCAGCAGCTTGAGATCGGGGGAGAGCTCCTATAATTCACCCCTCCACTTT. Translation: CASSLRSGESSYNSPLHF.

This chain connects TRBV24-1 to TRBJ2-3, with TRBD2 as a possible D gene (5 bases). The CDR3 spans 16 residues. Trimming left V 2 bases short and J 0 bases short, with 11 bases between. CDR1 KGHDR and CDR2 SFDVKD come from the germline V gene. The CDR3 is CATSDSRAMSTDTQYF. CDR3 sequence (DNA): TGTGCCACCAGTGATTCGAGGGCGATGAGCACAGATACGCAGTATTTT.

This clone was seen only once. The gene calls are TRBV15 and TRBJ2-7; TRBD1 agrees at 10 bases. V lost 2 bases, J lost 6 bases, and 7 bases stayed unmatched. The CDR3 contains 15 residues. Germline values: CDR1 LNHNV, CDR2 YYDKDF (reference sequence). CDR3 in amino acids: CATSRSGTGAREQYV. The CDR3 nucleotides are TGTGCCACCAGCAGATCCGGGACAGGGGCCCGCGAGCAGTACGTC.

V and J are TRBV5-1 and TRBJ1-1; maybe TRBD1 (5 bases). CDR1 is SGHRS, CDR2 YFSETQ, per germline. The length of the CDR3 is 14 residues. V lost 7 bases, J lost 1 base, and 14 bases lay in between. The CDR3 reads CASREGGTNTEAFF. CDR3 nucleotide sequence: TGCGCCAGCCGGGAGGGAGGGACGAACACTGAAGCTTTCTTT. Filled out from reference TRBV5-1 and TRBJ1-1, the complete variable domain reads KAGVTQTPRYLIKTRGQQVTLSCSPISGHRSVSWYQQTPGQGLQFLFEYFSETQRNKGNFPGRFSGRQFSNSRSEMNVSTLELGDSALYLCASREGGTNTEAFFGQGTRLTVV.

CDR3 residues: CASSDRTASPQYF. The CDR3 nucleotides are TGTGCCAGCAGTGATAGGACAGCGAGCCCGCAGTATTTT. The chain has TRBV6-1 and TRBJ2-3, with a weak D call TRBD1 (6 bases). Trimming stripped 3 bases from V and 10 bases from J, with 14 bases between. The length of the CDR3 is 13 residues. The germline gives CDR1 MNHNS, CDR2 SASEGT.

The CDR3 loop reads CASRDRQLNGYTF. For the CDR3, the DNA is TGTGCCAGCAGGGACAGGCAATTGAATGGCTACACCTTC. V gene TRBV2 combines with J gene TRBJ1-2; the match to TRBD1 covers 7 bases. The CDR3 spans 13 residues. Germline V gives CDR1 SNHLY, CDR2 FYNNEI. V lost 6 bases, J lost 6 bases, and 7 bases stayed unmatched.

This clone was picked up one time. The chain couples TRBV7-2 to TRBJ2-3; 8 bases align to TRBD2. This CDR3 comprises 16 residues. The germline gives CDR1 SGHTA, CDR2 FQGNSA. Trimming took 4 bases from V and 2 from J; bases not matched to a gene: 8. The CDR3 nucleotides are TGTGCCAGCAGCTGGGGCGGGCGGGGGGCCACAGATACGCAGTATTTT. This translates into CASSWGGRGATDTQYF.

The chain recombines TRBV5-5 with TRBJ1-2; TRBD1 agrees at 7 bases. The length of the CDR3 is 18 residues. The germline V gene has CDR1 SGHKS and CDR2 YYEKEE (reference sequence). The V and J ends lost 5 bases and 5 bases, in that order; junction bases with no gene match: 21. CDR3 sequence (DNA): TGTGCCAGCAGGCCAGTGGGATACAGGGGAATTTCTTCTTATGGCTACACCTTC. Amino acid sequence: CASRPVGYRGISSYGYTF. Full variable domain (remainder filled in from reference TRBV5-5 and TRBJ1-2): DAGVTQSPTHLIKTRGQQVTLRCSPISGHKSVSWYQQVLGQGPQFIFQYYEKEERGRGNFPDRFSARQFPNYSSELNVNALLLGDSALYLCASRPVGYRGISSYGYTFGSGTRLTVV.

CDR3 loop: CASSDWTSGGTDTQYF. For the CDR3, the DNA is TGTGCCAGCAGCGACTGGACTAGCGGGGGAACAGATACGCAGTATTTT. This rearrangement joins TRBV7-2 to TRBJ2-3; TRBD2 matches 13 bases. V lost 5 bases to trimming and J lost 3 bases; unmatched junction nucleotides: 5. The germline gives CDR1 SGHTA, CDR2 FQGNSA. The CDR3 has 16 amino acids.

The count of this clone is one. This sequence joins TRBV27 and TRBJ1-6; the D is unclear. Germline V gene lookup returns CDR1 MNHEY and CDR2 SMNVEV (reference sequence). This CDR3 spans 14 amino acids. V lost 0 bases to trimming and J lost 9 bases, with 9 bases between them. The CDR3: CASSLSWEGSPLHF. CDR3 sequence (DNA): TGTGCCAGCAGTTTATCGTGGGAGGGTTCACCCCTCCACTTT.

The genes are TRBV5-4 and TRBJ2-2; tentatively, D is TRBD2 (5 bases). This CDR3 has 15 residues. Trimming stripped 3 bases from V and 4 bases from J, with 13 bases between. The germline CDR1 and CDR2 sequences are SGHNT and YYREEE (reference sequence). CDR3 in amino acids: CASSSGQRSTGELFF. In DNA form, the CDR3 reads TGTGCCAGCAGCTCCGGCCAGCGGAGCACCGGGGAGCTGTTTTTT.

The gene calls are TRBV10-3 and TRBJ1-4, with D hard to call. The V end was cut by 6 bases, the J end by 0 bases, with 8 bases between. The CDR3 consists of 14 residues. Germline V gene lookup returns CDR1 ENHRY and CDR2 SYGVKD. The CDR3 sequence: CAISPRATNEKLFF. DNA for the CDR3: TGTGCCATCAGCCCGAGGGCAACTAATGAAAAACTGTTTTTT.

The V gene is TRBV27, the J gene TRBJ1-4; TRBD1 might be the D (6 bases). There are 14 residues in the CDR3. Trimming removed 2 bases at V and 8 bases at J, with 12 bases between. Germline V CDR1 and CDR2: MNHEY, SMNVEV (reference sequence). The CDR3 nucleotides are TGTGCCAGCAGTTTAAACAGGGTATACGAAAAACTGTTTTTT. Protein product: CASSLNRVYEKLFF.

The chain couples TRBV5-1 to TRBJ1-2; TRBD1 matches 9 bases. The junction had 7 bases not matched to a gene; V was cut back by 3 bases and J by 7 bases. Looked up from germline, CDR1 is SGHRS and CDR2 is YFSETQ. The CDR3 runs to 14 residues. CDR3 in DNA: TGCGCCAGCAGCTCGCAACAGGGGGCAGGTGGCTACACCTTC. Translation gives CASSSQQGAGGYTF. Full variable domain (missing parts from reference TRBV5-1 and TRBJ1-2): KAGVTQTPRYLIKTRGQQVTLSCSPISGHRSVSWYQQTPGQGLQFLFEYFSETQRNKGNFPGRFSGRQFSNSRSEMNVSTLELGDSALYLCASSSQQGAGGYTFGSGTRLTVV.

This clone was seen more than once but under ten times. The junction and the germline gene differ at one end; a read error may be behind it. This chain uses TRBV19 with TRBJ2-2; a weak D match, TRBD2 (6 bases). CDR1 and CDR2 (germline): LNHDA, SQIVND (reference sequence). The CDR3 has 12 residues. The CDR3 DNA reads as TGTGCCAGTAGCATAGCGGTCGGGGAGCTGTTTTTT. Protein: CASSIAVGELFF.